The 8 T cell receptor beta chains listed next were all sequenced from one sample in a study of blood T cell repertoires in COVID-19. TCRdb keeps only in-frame clones here, not all; method: immunoSEQ multiplex PCR. The sample records around 99,000 clones, less than 90% being singletons. Material: peripheral blood. Every receptor here comes from a woman in her fifties or sixties with acute or convalescent COVID-19.

V is TRBV10-3 and J is TRBJ1-5, with D uncertain. V lost 0 bases to trimming and J lost 4 bases, with 10 bases between them. The CDR3 length is 15 residues. CDR1 is ENHRY and CDR2 is SYGVKD in the germline V gene. The CDR3 spells CAISESRASNQPQHF. The CDR3 DNA reads TGTGCCATCAGTGAGTCGAGAGCATCTAATCAGCCCCAGCATTTT.

V gene TRBV5-1 combines with J gene TRBJ1-1, with D hard to call. The CDR3 totals 15 residues. The V gene lost 4 bases and the J gene lost 1 base, with 14 bases spanning the gap. Per the germline V gene, CDR1 is SGHRS and CDR2 is YFSETQ. The CDR3 here is CASSGLAQSNTEAFF. CDR3 in DNA: TGCGCCAGCAGCGGGCTAGCACAGTCGAACACTGAAGCTTTCTTT.

The chain combines TRBV19 with TRBJ2-2; TRBD2 aligns across 10 bases. J was trimmed by 5 bases and V by 8 bases; bases with no gene match: 5. From germline, CDR1 is LNHDA and CDR2 SQIVND (reference sequence). This CDR3 spans 14 amino acids. CDR3 nucleotides: TGTGCCAGTTCTTCTAGCGGGGGTACCGGGGAGCTGTTTTTT. Its translation is CASSSSGGTGELFF.

The chain has TRBV7-9 and TRBJ1-1, with 10 bases fitting TRBD1. V lost 5 bases and J lost 5; bases outside the gene matches: 11. The CDR3 length is 16 residues. Germline values: CDR1 SEHNR, CDR2 FQNEAQ (reference sequence). CDR3 protein: CASSPSTGGFVTEAFF. CDR3 DNA sequence: TGTGCCAGCAGCCCGTCGACAGGGGGCTTCGTTACTGAAGCTTTCTTT.

This clone was observed a single time. The CDR3 DNA follows: TGTGCCAGCAGTTTTTTTAAAGGACAGGGAGGAAGCGGGGAGCTGTTTTTT. As protein: CASSFFKGQGGSGELFF. The gene calls are TRBV28 and TRBJ2-2; 8 bases match TRBD1. Germline loops: CDR1 MDHEN, CDR2 SYDVKM. This CDR3 is 17 amino acids long. V shed 3 bases, J shed 7 bases, and the junction held 13 bases outside the gene matches.

The chain links TRBV7-2 to TRBJ2-5; possibly TRBD2 for D (6 bases). Germline V gene lookup returns CDR1 SGHTA and CDR2 FQGNSA. The CDR3 totals 13 residues. V was pared by 6 bases and J by 3 bases, with 11 bases between. CDR3 amino acids: CASSRSSEETQYF. The DNA for the CDR3 is TGTGCCAGCAGTCGTTCTAGCGAAGAGACCCAGTACTTC. Supplemented by reference TRBV7-2 and TRBJ2-5, the full variable domain reads GAGVSQSPSNKVTEKGKDVELRCDPISGHTALYWYRQSLGQGLEFLIYFQGNSAPDKSGLPSDRFSAERTGGSVSTLTIQRTQQEDSAVYLCASSRSSEETQYFGPGTRLLVL.

The CDR3 coding sequence is TGTGCCAGCAGCGTGCGACAGGGCCCTAATGAAAAACTGTTTTTT. This sequence encodes CASSVRQGPNEKLFF. The chain employs TRBV7-9 and TRBJ1-4; TRBD1 agrees at 7 bases. Per germline, CDR1 SEHNR and CDR2 FQNEAQ (reference sequence). V lost 5 bases, J lost 3 bases, and 6 bases stayed unmatched. The CDR3 is made up of 15 amino acids.

This chain uses TRBV7-6 with TRBJ2-5; 12 bases line up with TRBD2. The CDR3 has 16 amino acids. CDR1 SGHVS and CDR2 FNYEAQ come from the germline V gene. With V trimmed by 2 bases and J by 5 bases, 6 bases remained unmatched. The CDR3 nucleotides read TGTGCCAGCAGCTTAAGACTAGCGGGAGTCGGGGAGACCCAGTACTTC. Amino acid sequence: CASSLRLAGVGETQYF.